This TCR beta chain was observed in a study of cytomegalovirus exposure and HLA in healthy donors. Study observations and caveats: Links to common viral pathogens appeared, in a later analysis, for several of the most significant clusters.

Donors counted as nominally healthy when sampled, yet unrecorded immune exposures were likely. The CDR3 covers 13 residues. CDR1 and CDR2 (germline): SGHVS, FQNEAQ. The V end lost 5 bases, the J end lost 6 bases, and 13 bases lay between the germline ends. The PCR ran on 60 Vbeta and 13 Jbeta primers. As processed by the authors: The count from a later analysis was some 76 million unique TCR beta chains, some 12 million of them shared. This table comes from immunoSEQ multiplex PCR, and its TCRdb copy is limited to in-frame clones, with some not included. Clone size and the V and J calls come from that table; the DNA yielded D and trimming. Counted here are approximately 160,000 clones, around 78% occurring once; the ten biggest clones make up less than 15%. To note about this clone: What it binds is unknown.

The genes are TRBV7-8 and TRBJ2-5; D is unclear. Source material: PBMCs. The receptor was isolated from a woman in her fifties or sixties in good health and CMV-seropositive. The CDR3 sequence is CASSPAATQTQYF. As DNA, the CDR3 is TGTGCCAGCAGCCCGGCGGCCACACAGACCCAGTACTTC.